The 7 T cell receptor beta chains below were found in one sample sequenced in a study of siplizumab effects on memory and regulatory T cells. Produced via immunoSEQ multiplex PCR; TCRdb's table is partial and in-frame only. The sample carries over 95,000 clones, around 95% recorded once. The sample comprised non-Treg CD4+ T cells sorted from blood. These receptors were taken from a human donor in good health.

The CDR3 nucleotides are TGTGCTAGTGGTTTAGGGGTGGCGGGCAATCAGCCCCAGCATTTT. Residues: CASGLGVAGNQPQHF. The rearrangement uses TRBV12-5 and TRBJ1-5, with a tentative D call TRBD1 (5 bases). The CDR3 is made up of 15 amino acids. The germline gives CDR1 LGHNT, CDR2 FRNRAP. Trimming stripped 3 bases from V and 2 bases from J, with 11 bases between.

CDR3 in DNA: TGTGCCAGCAGTGGCGGACAGGGGTTCAACGAGCAGTACTTC. The encoded protein is CASSGGQGFNEQYF. The V and J genes are TRBV6-1 and TRBJ2-7; 9 bases line up with TRBD1. V was pared by 4 bases and J by 5 bases, with 6 bases of the junction left unmatched. The CDR3 has 14 residues. Germline V CDR1 and CDR2: MNHNS, SASEGT.

The chain links TRBV5-4 to TRBJ1-3, with TRBD1 as a possible D gene (5 bases). The germline V and J ends were trimmed by 0 bases and 2 bases, with 6 bases remaining between them. The CDR3 is 14 residues long. CDR1 is SGHNT, CDR2 YYREEE, per germline (reference sequence). The CDR3 reads CASSLEGTGNTIYF. DNA for the CDR3: TGTGCCAGCAGCTTGGAGGGGACTGGAAACACCATATATTTT.

The rearrangement uses TRBV5-6 and TRBJ2-3; D unclear. Germline V gene lookup returns CDR1 SGHDT and CDR2 YYEEEE. CDR3 length: 15 residues. V lost 0 bases, J lost 4 bases, and 12 bases lay in between. The CDR3 is CASSLERGLADTQYF. DNA of the CDR3: TGTGCCAGCAGCTTGGAAAGAGGTCTCGCAGATACGCAGTATTTT.

The chain is built from TRBV20-1 and TRBJ1-2; D is unclear. V lost 6 bases and J lost 8, with 7 bases in between. Germline V gives CDR1 DFQATT, CDR2 SNEGSKA (reference sequence). The CDR3 loop spans 9 amino acids. DNA for the CDR3: TGCAGTGCCCTAAGCGGCTACACCTTC. Translating it yields CSALSGYTF.

This sequence joins TRBV4-1 and TRBJ1-4; no clear D. Germline V gene lookup returns CDR1 MGHRA and CDR2 YSYEKL. Trimming shortened V by 1 base and J by 3 bases, and 15 bases separated the two germline ends. CDR3 length: 17 amino acids. The CDR3 region has the DNA TGCGCCAGCAGCCAAGGCAGGCTGGGCGTAGCTAATGAAAAACTGTTTTTT. Protein sequence: CASSQGRLGVANEKLFF.

The chain carries TRBV6-6 and TRBJ2-1; 8 bases are a match to TRBD1. The CDR3 loop spans 15 amino acids. The germline gives CDR1 MNHNY, CDR2 SVGAGI (reference sequence). The V and J ends lost 6 bases and 5 bases, in that order; junction bases with no gene match: 9. The DNA for the CDR3 is TGTGCCAGCAGCCGTGGACAGGGCTTCGACAATGAGCAGTTCTTC. This gives the protein CASSRGQGFDNEQFF.